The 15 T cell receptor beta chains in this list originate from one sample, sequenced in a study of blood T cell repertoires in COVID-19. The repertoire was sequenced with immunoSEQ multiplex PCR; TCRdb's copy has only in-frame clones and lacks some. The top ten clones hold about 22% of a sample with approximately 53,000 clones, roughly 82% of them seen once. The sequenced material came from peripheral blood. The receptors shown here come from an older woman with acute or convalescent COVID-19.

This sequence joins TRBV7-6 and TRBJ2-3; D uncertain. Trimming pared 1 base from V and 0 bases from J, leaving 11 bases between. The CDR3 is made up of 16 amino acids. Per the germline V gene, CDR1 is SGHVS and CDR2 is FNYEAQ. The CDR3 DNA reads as TGTGCCAGCAGCTTAGGGTCGACATCTAGCACAGATACGCAGTATTTT. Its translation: CASSLGSTSSTDTQYF.

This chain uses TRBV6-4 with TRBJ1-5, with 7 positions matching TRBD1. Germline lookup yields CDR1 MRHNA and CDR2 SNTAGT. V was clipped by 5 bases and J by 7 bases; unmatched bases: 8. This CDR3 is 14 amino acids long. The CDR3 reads CASSIEGGQQPQHF. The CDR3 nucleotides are TGTGCCAGCAGTATAGAAGGGGGCCAACAGCCCCAGCATTTT.

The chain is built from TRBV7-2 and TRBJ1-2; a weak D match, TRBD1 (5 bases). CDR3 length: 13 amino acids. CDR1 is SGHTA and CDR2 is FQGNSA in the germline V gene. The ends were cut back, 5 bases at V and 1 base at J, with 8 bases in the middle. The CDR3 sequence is CASSPQGNYGYTF. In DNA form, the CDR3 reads TGTGCCAGCAGCCCCCAGGGTAACTATGGCTACACCTTC. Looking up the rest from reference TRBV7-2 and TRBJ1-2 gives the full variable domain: GAGVSQSPSNKVTEKGKDVELRCDPISGHTALYWYRQSLGQGLEFLIYFQGNSAPDKSGLPSDRFSAERTGGSVSTLTIQRTQQEDSAVYLCASSPQGNYGYTFGSGTRLTVV.

CDR3 amino acids: CASSETWYGNTIYF. CDR3 coding DNA: TGTGCCAGCAGTGAAACTTGGTATGGAAACACCATATATTTT. The chain is built from TRBV6-1 and TRBJ1-3; no definite D call. CDR3 length equals 14 residues. Looked up from germline, CDR1 is MNHNS and CDR2 is SASEGT. Trimming removed 2 bases at V and 3 bases at J, with 8 bases between.

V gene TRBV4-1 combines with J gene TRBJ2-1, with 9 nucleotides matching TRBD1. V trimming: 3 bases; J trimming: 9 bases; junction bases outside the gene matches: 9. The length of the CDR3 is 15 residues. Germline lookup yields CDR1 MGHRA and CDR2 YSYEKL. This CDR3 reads CASSHGGQGIGEQFF. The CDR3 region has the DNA TGCGCCAGCAGCCACGGAGGACAGGGGATCGGTGAGCAGTTCTTC.

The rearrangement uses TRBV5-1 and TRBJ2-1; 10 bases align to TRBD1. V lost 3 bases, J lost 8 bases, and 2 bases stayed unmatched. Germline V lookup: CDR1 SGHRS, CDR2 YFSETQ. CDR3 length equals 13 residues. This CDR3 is CASSSDRGHEQFF. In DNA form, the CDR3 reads TGCGCCAGCAGCTCCGACAGGGGGCATGAGCAGTTCTTC.

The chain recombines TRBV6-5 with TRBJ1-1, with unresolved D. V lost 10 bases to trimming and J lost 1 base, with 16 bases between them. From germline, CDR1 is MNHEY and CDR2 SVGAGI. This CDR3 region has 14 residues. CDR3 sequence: CATGRGRGNTEAFF. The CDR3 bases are TGTGCCACCGGCAGAGGACGGGGGAACACTGAAGCTTTCTTT.

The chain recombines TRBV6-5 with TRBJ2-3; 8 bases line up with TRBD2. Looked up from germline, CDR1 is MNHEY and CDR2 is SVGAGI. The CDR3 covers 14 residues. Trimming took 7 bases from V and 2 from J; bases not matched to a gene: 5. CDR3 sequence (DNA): TGTGCCAGCACCCGGGGGGGGGACACAGATACGCAGTATTTT. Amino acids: CASTRGGDTDTQYF.

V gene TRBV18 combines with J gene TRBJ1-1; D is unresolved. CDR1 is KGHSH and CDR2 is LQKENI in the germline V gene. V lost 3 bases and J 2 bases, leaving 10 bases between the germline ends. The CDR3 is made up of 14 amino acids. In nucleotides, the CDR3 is TGTGCCAGCTCACCGGCGGGAGATAACACTGAAGCTTTCTTT. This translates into CASSPAGDNTEAFF.

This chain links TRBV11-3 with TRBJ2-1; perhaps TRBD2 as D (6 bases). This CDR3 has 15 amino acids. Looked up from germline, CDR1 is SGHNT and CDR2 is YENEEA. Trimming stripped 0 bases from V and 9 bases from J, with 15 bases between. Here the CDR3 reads CASSLDPGTGGEQFF. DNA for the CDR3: TGTGCCAGCAGCTTAGACCCGGGCACCGGGGGTGAGCAGTTCTTC.

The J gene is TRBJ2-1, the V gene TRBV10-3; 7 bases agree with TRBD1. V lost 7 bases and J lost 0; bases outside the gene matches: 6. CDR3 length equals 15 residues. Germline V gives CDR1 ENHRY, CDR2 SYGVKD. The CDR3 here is CAIMGTVSSYNEQFF. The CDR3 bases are TGTGCCATCATGGGGACAGTCAGCTCCTACAATGAGCAGTTCTTC.

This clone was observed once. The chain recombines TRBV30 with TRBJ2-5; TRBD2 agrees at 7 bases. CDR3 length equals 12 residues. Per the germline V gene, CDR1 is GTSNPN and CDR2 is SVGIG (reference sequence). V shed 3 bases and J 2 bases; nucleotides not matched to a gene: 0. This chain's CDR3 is CAWSGRQETQYF. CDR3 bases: TGTGCCTGGAGCGGGAGGCAAGAGACCCAGTACTTC.

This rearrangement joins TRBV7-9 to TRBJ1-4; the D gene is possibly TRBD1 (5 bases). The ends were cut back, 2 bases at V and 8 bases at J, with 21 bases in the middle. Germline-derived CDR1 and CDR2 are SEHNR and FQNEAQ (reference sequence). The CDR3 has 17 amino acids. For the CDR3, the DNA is TGTGCCAGCAGCTTATGGGAAGGGCTGCAGGGTAGCGAAAAACTGTTTTTT. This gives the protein CASSLWEGLQGSEKLFF.

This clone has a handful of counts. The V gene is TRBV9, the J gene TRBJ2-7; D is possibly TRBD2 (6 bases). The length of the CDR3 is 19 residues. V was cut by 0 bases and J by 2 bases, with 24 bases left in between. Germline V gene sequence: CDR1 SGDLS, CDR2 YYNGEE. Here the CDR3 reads CASSVASGGLGTGAYEQYF. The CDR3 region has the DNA TGTGCCAGCAGCGTAGCTAGTGGAGGTCTTGGGACGGGGGCCTACGAGCAGTACTTC.

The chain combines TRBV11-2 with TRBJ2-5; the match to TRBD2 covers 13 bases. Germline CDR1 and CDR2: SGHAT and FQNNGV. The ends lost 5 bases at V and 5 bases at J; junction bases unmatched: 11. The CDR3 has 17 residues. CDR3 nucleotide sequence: TGTGCCAGCAGCCGCACTAGCGGGGGGGCGGGATTTGAGACCCAGTACTTC. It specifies CASSRTSGGAGFETQYF.